This T cell receptor (delta chain) was captured in a study of Vδ1+ human thymocytes. Comment on this clone: What it binds is not known.

The J segment lost 1 base and the V segment lost 3 bases, leaving 21 bases of the junction unmatched. The CDR3 loop spans 21 amino acids. Germline values: CDR1 TSWWSYY, CDR2 QGS. Findings of the study overall: Highly polyclonal TRG and TRD repertoires with Gaussian CDR3 length distributions appeared in thymus. Around 18% of thymic delta-chain sequences were Vdelta2, with few Vdelta3, unlike blood Vdelta1+ controls. TRD repertoires were essentially private, unlike widely shared TRG clonotypes.

Purity of the sorted Vdelta1+ thymocytes ranged from 98% to 99.6%. Sequences come from RNA converted to cDNA by reverse transcription. Pooled V-gene forward primers with one constant-region reverse primer generated the CDR3 amplicons by multiplex PCR. TCRdb re-called the multiplex PCR reads with CATT. The sample carries 70,000 to 90,000 delta-chain clones, around 34% recorded once. The sample taken for sequencing was Vdelta1+ gamma-delta thymocytes from the thymus. Subset: FACS-sorted CD3+ TCRalphabeta- TCRVdelta1+ TCRVdelta2- thymocytes. This TCR was recovered from a boy younger than two who had congenital heart surgery. This rearrangement joins TRDV1 to TRDJ1, with 9 positions matching TRDD3. The CDR3 nucleotides read TGTGCTCTTGGGGACCGCTACGTTCGGGGGGATACCCAGCGTTCCACCGATAAACTCATCTTT. Its protein is CALGDRYVRGDTQRSTDKLIF.